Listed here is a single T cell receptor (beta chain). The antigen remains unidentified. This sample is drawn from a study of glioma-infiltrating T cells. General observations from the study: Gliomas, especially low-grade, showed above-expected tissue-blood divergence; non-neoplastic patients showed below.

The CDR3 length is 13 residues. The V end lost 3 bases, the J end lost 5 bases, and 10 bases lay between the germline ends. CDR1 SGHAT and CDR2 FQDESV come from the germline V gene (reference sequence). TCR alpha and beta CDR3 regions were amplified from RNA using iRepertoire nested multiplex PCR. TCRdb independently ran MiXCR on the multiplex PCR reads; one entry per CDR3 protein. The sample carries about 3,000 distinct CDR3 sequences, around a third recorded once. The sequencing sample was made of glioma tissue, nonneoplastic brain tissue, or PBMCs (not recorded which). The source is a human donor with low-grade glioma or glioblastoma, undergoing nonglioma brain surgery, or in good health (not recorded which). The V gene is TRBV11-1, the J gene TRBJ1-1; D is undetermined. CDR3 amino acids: CASSFVRWTEAFF. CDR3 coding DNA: TGTGCCAGCAGCTTTGTCCGCTGGACTGAAGCTTTCTTT.